The present TCR beta chain was sequenced within a study of graft-versus-host responses after intestinal transplantation. Study details: Recipients had transplants, and these were multivisceral, liver-intestinal, or isolated intestinal. Study-wide results and limits: With peak circulating GvH clone levels came an association with early post-transplant HvG declines.

Co-plated with some 200,000 CFSE-labeled responder cells were some 200,000 irradiated, violet-dye-labeled stimulator cells. Post-reaction sorting isolated proliferating CFSE-low CD3+CD4+ and CD3+CD8+ responders. V was trimmed by 1 base and J by 5 bases, leaving 9 bases between them. CDR3 length: 13 amino acids. Germline loops: CDR1 GTSNPN, CDR2 SVGIG (reference sequence). Data came from immunoSEQ multiplex PCR; TCRdb stores just in-frame clones and leaves some out. The sample has some 14,000 clones, about 30% seen once. The receptor was isolated from a human patient who received an intestinal transplant. The J gene is TRBJ1-3, the V gene TRBV30, with D perhaps TRBD1 (5 bases). The source material was alloreactive CD4+ T cells from a mixed lymphocyte reaction culture, sampled before intestinal transplant. Subset here: CFSE-low proliferating T cells sorted from approximately 6-day pre-transplant mixed lymphocyte reaction (GvH or HvG direction). CDR3 amino acids: CAWSGRVRNTIYF. For the CDR3, the DNA is TGTGCCTGGAGTGGCAGGGTGAGAAACACCATATATTTT. The entire variable domain, with the rest obtained from reference TRBV30 and TRBJ1-3, is as follows: SQTIHQWPATLVQPVGSPLSLECTVEGTSNPNLYWYRQAAGRGLQLLFYSVGIGQISSEVPQNLSASRPQDRQFILSSKKLLLSDSGFYLCAWSGRVRNTIYFGEGSWLTVV.